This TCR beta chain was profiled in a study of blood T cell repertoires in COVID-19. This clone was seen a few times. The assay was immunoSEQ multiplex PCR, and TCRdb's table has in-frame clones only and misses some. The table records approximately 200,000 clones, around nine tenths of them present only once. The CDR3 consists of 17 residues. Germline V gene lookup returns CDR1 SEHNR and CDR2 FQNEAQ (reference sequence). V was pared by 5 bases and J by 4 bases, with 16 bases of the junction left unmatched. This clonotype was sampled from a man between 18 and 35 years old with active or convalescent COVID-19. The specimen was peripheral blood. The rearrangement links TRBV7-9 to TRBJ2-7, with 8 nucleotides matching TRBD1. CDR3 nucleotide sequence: TGTGCCAGCAGCGGTCGGGACAGGTCTGGCGGAAGGTACGAGCAGTACTTC. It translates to CASSGRDRSGGRYEQYF.